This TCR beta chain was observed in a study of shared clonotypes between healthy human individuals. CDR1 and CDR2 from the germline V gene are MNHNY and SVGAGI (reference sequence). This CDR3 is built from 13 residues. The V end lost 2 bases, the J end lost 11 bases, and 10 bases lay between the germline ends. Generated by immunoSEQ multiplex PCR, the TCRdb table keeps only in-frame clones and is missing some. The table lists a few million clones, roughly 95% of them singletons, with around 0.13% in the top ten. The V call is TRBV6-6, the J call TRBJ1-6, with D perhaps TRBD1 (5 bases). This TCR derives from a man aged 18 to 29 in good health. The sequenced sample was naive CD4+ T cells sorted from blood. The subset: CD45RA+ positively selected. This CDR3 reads CASSYLREAPLHF. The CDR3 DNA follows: TGTGCCAGCAGTTACCTCAGGGAAGCACCCCTCCACTTT.